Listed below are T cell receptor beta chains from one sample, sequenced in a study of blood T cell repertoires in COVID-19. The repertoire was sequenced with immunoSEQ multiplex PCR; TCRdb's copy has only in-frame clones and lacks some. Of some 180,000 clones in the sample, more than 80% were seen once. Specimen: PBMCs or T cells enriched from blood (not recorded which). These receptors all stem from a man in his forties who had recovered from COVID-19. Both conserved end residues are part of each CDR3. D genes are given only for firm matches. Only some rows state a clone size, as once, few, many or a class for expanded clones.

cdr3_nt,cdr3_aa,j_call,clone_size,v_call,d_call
TGTGCCAGCAGCTTCCCTTCTTTGGAGGAGCAGTACTTC,CASSFPSLEEQYF,TRBJ2-7,.,TRBV7-9,.
TGTGCCAGCTCAGCAGACAGGTCGAACACTGAAGCTTTCTTT,CASSADRSNTEAFF,TRBJ1-1,.,TRBV18,.
TGTGCCAGCAGCCAATTTGCTCAGTCCCCCTACGAGCAGTACTTC,CASSQFAQSPYEQYF,TRBJ2-7,once,TRBV14,.
TGTGCCAGCAGTACAGGGGGATGGTCACCCCTCCACTTT,CASSTGGWSPLHF,TRBJ1-6,.,TRBV9,TRBD1
TGTGCCAGCGTAAGCTTGATTCTCTACGAGCAGTACTTC,CASVSLILYEQYF,TRBJ2-7,.,TRBV6-5,.
TGTGCCAGCAGCCTCCCGGGACAGAACTATGGCTACACCTTC,CASSLPGQNYGYTF,TRBJ1-2,.,TRBV3-1/TRBV3-2,TRBD1
TGTGCCAGCAGCTTAGGGCCGCGGGGGGCGGGAGATACGCAGTATTTT,CASSLGPRGAGDTQYF,TRBJ2-3,once,TRBV7-3,TRBD2
TGTGCCATCAGGACGGGGGGAGACACTGAAGCTTTCTTT,CAIRTGGDTEAFF,TRBJ1-1,.,TRBV10-3,.
TGTGCCACCAGTGATCGACGGGGGGAGACCCAGTACTTC,CATSDRRGETQYF,TRBJ2-5,few,TRBV24-1,.
TGTGCCTGGATAAAGGGAGGGAGGAACTATGGCTACACCTTC,CAWIKGGRNYGYTF,TRBJ1-2,.,TRBV30,.
TGTGCCAGCAGTTACTCTGGGCAGGGTGGCAATGAGCAGTTCTTC,CASSYSGQGGNEQFF,TRBJ2-1,.,TRBV6-5,.
TGTGCCAGTAGTGGACCCGACAGGGAATTCAGCAATCAGCCCCAGCATTTT,CASSGPDREFSNQPQHF,TRBJ1-5,.,TRBV19,TRBD1
TGTGCCTGGAGCGCCGGGACAGGGCAAAATCAGCCCCAGCATTTT,CAWSAGTGQNQPQHF,TRBJ1-5,.,TRBV30,TRBD1
TGTGCCAGCAGCCCTATGGGACTAGCGGAGGTGGATACGCAGTATTTT,CASSPMGLAEVDTQYF,TRBJ2-3,once,TRBV7-8,TRBD2
TGTGCCTCCGCGACTAGCTGGTTTGATGAGGAGCTGTTTTTT,CASATSWFDEELFF,TRBJ2-2,few,TRBV7-3,TRBD2
TGTGCTGGAACCGGGACAGGGTATGGCTACACCTTC,CAGTGTGYGYTF,TRBJ1-2,.,TRBV30,TRBD1
TGTGCCAGTAGTCGCAGGGACAGTAATGAAAAACTGTTTTTT,CASSRRDSNEKLFF,TRBJ1-4,.,TRBV19,TRBD1
TGTGCCAGCAGCCTACTGACAGGGTCCGAGCAGTACTTC,CASSLLTGSEQYF,TRBJ2-7,.,TRBV27,TRBD1
TGCGCCAGCAGCGGGCAGCGGGGAGCCTCCTACGAGCAGTACTTC,CASSGQRGASYEQYF,TRBJ2-7,.,TRBV5-1,TRBD2
TGTGCCAGCAGCGCCTCACGGACTAGCTCCTACAATGAGCAGTTCTTC,CASSASRTSSYNEQFF,TRBJ2-1,.,TRBV9,TRBD2
TGTGCCAGCACCACACCCACCCGGGGTGGCTACACCTTC,CASTTPTRGGYTF,TRBJ1-2,.,TRBV28,.
TGTGCCAGCATGGAGACAGGGGGTGGCTACACCTTC,CASMETGGGYTF,TRBJ1-2,.,TRBV6-5,TRBD1
TGTGCCAGTAGTATAAGACCATCAGGGGAAAAACTGTTTTTT,CASSIRPSGEKLFF,TRBJ1-4,.,TRBV19,.
TGTGCCAGCAGTCCCCTTCGTACCGGGGAGCTGTTTTTT,CASSPLRTGELFF,TRBJ2-2,.,TRBV6-5,.
TGCAGCGTTGCCCTCGGCGGGAACACTGAAGCTTTCTTT,CSVALGGNTEAFF,TRBJ1-1,.,TRBV29-1,.
TGCAGCGGGCAGGGGTTGTGGGGTACTGAAGCTTTCTTT,CSGQGLWGTEAFF,TRBJ1-1,.,TRBV29-1,.
TGTGCCAGCAGTTATATCAATTCACCCCTCCACTTT,CASSYINSPLHF,TRBJ1-6,few,TRBV27,.
TGTGCCAGCAGCCTCACAGGCGGGGGGATTACTAATGAAAAACTGTTTTTT,CASSLTGGGITNEKLFF,TRBJ1-4,.,TRBV3-1/TRBV3-2,.
TGTGCCAGCAGTCTAGCGGGAGGGCGCTTAGCCAAAAACATTCAGTACTTC,CASSLAGGRLAKNIQYF,TRBJ2-4,few,TRBV28,TRBD2
TGCAGCTGCGCGGACACTGTGAACACTGAAGCTTTCTTT,CSCADTVNTEAFF,TRBJ1-1,.,TRBV29-1,.
TGTGCCAGCAGCCAATCGGGACATTACGAGCAGTACTTC,CASSQSGHYEQYF,TRBJ2-7,.,TRBV11-3,.
TGTGCCAGCAGAGGGGGCTTCTACGAGCAGTACTTC,CASRGGFYEQYF,TRBJ2-7,.,TRBV2,TRBD1
TGCGCCAGCAGCTGGCCAGAACAAGAGACCCAGTACTTC,CASSWPEQETQYF,TRBJ2-5,.,TRBV5-1,.
TGTGCCAGTAGTATAAGCGGGTACGAGCAGTACTTC,CASSISGYEQYF,TRBJ2-7,.,TRBV19,.
TGTGCCAGCGTCGTAGGAGGCGTAGCCAAAAACATTCAGTACTTC,CASVVGGVAKNIQYF,TRBJ2-4,.,TRBV2,.
TGTGCCAGTAGTATTTCCGGCGGGACCCCGAATGAGCAGTTCTTC,CASSISGGTPNEQFF,TRBJ2-1,.,TRBV19,.
TGTGCCAGCAGCGTAGGTGAGGGCCCCTATGGCTACACCTTC,CASSVGEGPYGYTF,TRBJ1-2,once,TRBV9,.
TGTGCCAGCAGCCCTTATCATTCCAGGGATACGCAGTATTTT,CASSPYHSRDTQYF,TRBJ2-3,.,TRBV5-6,.
TGTGCCAGCAGCGCCGGACTAGCGGGAGGGCCCGGGGAGCAGTACTTC,CASSAGLAGGPGEQYF,TRBJ2-7,.,TRBV9,TRBD2
TGCGCCAGCAGCCCAGAAGGGACAGGGTCTAATGAAAAACTGTTTTTT,CASSPEGTGSNEKLFF,TRBJ1-4,once,TRBV5-1,TRBD1
TGTGCCAGCAGTTGGGAATACGACAGGGCGGGAAGGGGCTACACCTTC,CASSWEYDRAGRGYTF,TRBJ1-2,.,TRBV28,TRBD1
TGCGCCAGCAGCTCAGGGGGGACCCCTAGCACCTATGGCTACACCTTC,CASSSGGTPSTYGYTF,TRBJ1-2,once,TRBV5-1,TRBD1
TGTGCCAGCAGCTTAGGGACAGGGGAAGGTGGCTACACCTTC,CASSLGTGEGGYTF,TRBJ1-2,.,TRBV7-9,TRBD1
TGTGCCAGCAGTTCCCACGGGGGGCGGATCGCTGAAGCTTTCTTT,CASSSHGGRIAEAFF,TRBJ1-1,few,TRBV28,.
TGTGCCACCAGTGATTCAGGGTTGGACACCGGGGAGCTGTTTTTT,CATSDSGLDTGELFF,TRBJ2-2,many,TRBV24-1,.
TGTGCCAGTAGTATCCTCCAGACAGCGAGCTCTGGAAACACCATATATTTT,CASSILQTASSGNTIYF,TRBJ1-3,few,TRBV19,.
TGCAGTGCTTGGGACTCGGGGGAGCTGTTTTTT,CSAWDSGELFF,TRBJ2-2,.,TRBV20-1,.
TGTGCCAGTAGTATATCGTACTCTGGAAACACCATATATTTT,CASSISYSGNTIYF,TRBJ1-3,.,TRBV19,.
TGCGCCAGCAGCTTCAGGATCGGTGAAGCTTTCTTT,CASSFRIGEAFF,TRBJ1-1,.,TRBV5-1,.
TGTGCCAGCAGCTTCCGGGACAGGGGCCCCTACGAGCAGTACTTC,CASSFRDRGPYEQYF,TRBJ2-7,.,TRBV5-4,TRBD1
TGTGCCAGCAGTTTATCAGCGGGAACGACCTACAATGAGCAGTTCTTC,CASSLSAGTTYNEQFF,TRBJ2-1,.,TRBV28,TRBD2
TGTGCCAGCAGCGATAGACAGGGATTGGGTACCTATGGCTACACCTTC,CASSDRQGLGTYGYTF,TRBJ1-2,once,TRBV9,TRBD1